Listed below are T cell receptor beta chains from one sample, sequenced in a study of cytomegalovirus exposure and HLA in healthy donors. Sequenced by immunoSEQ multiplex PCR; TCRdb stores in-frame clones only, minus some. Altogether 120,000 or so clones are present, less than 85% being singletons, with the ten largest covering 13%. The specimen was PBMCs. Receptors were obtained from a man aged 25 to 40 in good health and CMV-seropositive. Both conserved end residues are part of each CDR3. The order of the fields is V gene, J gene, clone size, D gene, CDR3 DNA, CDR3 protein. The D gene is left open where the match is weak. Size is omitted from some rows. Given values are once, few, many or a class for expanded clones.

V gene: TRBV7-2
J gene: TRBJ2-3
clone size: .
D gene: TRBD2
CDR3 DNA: TGTGCCAGCAGCTCCATAGCGGGGGGGCCGGGTACGCAGTATTTT
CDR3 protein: CASSSIAGGPGTQYF

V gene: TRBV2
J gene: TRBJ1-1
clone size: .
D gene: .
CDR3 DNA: TGTGCCAGCAGCCCTGTGCCACTCGAGAACACTGAAGCTTTCTTT
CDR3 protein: CASSPVPLENTEAFF

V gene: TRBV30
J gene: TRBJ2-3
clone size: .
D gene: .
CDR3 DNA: TGTGCCTGGAGTGGTAGCGACTGGGGAGATACGCAGTATTTT
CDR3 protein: CAWSGSDWGDTQYF

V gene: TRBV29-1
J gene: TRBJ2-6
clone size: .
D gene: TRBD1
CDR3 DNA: TGCAGCGCAGACACAGGGGCAGGGGCCAACGTCCTGACTTTC
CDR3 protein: CSADTGAGANVLTF

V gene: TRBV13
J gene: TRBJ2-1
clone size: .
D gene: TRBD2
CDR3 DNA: TGTGCCAGCAGCTTAGAGGTGGGACGGACTAGCGGGGGGGCAGATGAGCAGTTCTTC
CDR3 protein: CASSLEVGRTSGGADEQFF

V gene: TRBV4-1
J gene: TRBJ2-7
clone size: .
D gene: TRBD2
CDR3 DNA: TGCGCCAGCAGCCCGGGACTAGCGGCCTACGAGCAGTACTTC
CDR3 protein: CASSPGLAAYEQYF

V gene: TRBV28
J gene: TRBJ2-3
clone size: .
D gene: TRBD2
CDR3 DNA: TGTGCCAGCAGTTCAGCGGGGGGAGGGACAGATACGCAGTATTTT
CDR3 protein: CASSSAGGGTDTQYF

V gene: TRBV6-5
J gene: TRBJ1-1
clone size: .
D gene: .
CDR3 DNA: TGTGCCAGCAGTTCCCTCCTGAACACTGAAGCTTTCTTT
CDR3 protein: CASSSLLNTEAFF

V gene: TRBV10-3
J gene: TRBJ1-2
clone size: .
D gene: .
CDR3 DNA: TGTGCCATCAGACCGCTTCCCGGGACACTCTATGGCTACACCTTC
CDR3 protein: CAIRPLPGTLYGYTF

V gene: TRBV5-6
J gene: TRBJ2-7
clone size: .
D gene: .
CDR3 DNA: TGTGCCAGCAGCTGGTCTACCTACGAGCAGTACTTC
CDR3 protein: CASSWSTYEQYF

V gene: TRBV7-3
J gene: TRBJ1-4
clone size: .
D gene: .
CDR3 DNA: TGTGCCAGCAGCTTAAACAGGGATGAAAAACTGTTTTTT
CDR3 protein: CASSLNRDEKLFF

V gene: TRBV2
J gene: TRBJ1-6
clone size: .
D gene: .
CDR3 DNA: TGTGCCAGCACCCGTTCCGACGGGTCACCCCTCCACTTT
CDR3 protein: CASTRSDGSPLHF

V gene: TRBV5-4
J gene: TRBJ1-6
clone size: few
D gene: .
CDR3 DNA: TGTGCCAGCAGCTCCCGGGGGGGGCGGAATTCACCCCTCCACTTT
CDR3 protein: CASSSRGGRNSPLHF

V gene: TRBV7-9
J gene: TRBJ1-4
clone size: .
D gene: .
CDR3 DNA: TGTGCCAGCGGATTACGGGGTTCTAATGAAAAACTGTTTTTT
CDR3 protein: CASGLRGSNEKLFF

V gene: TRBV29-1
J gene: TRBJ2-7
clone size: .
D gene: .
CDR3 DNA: TGCAGCGTTGGTGTGCAGGGGAACTACGAGCAGTACTTC
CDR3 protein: CSVGVQGNYEQYF

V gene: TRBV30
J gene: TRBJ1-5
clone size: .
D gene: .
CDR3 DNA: TGTGCCTGGAGCGGTAGCAATCAGCCCCAGCATTTT
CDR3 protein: CAWSGSNQPQHF

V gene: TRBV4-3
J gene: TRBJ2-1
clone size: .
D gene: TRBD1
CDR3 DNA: TGCGCCAGCAGCCAAGAAGGGGACAGTTACAATGAGCAGTTCTTC
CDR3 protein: CASSQEGDSYNEQFF

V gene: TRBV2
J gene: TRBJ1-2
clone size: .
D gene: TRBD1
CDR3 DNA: TGTGCCAGCAGTGCCGACAGGGGGCTTAACTATGGCTACACCTTC
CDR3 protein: CASSADRGLNYGYTF

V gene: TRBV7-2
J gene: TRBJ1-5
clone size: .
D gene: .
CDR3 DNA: TGTGCCAGCAGCTTATCCGGCGGGAATCAGCCCCAGCATTTT
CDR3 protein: CASSLSGGNQPQHF

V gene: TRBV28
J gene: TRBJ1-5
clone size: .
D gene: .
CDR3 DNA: TGTGCCAGCAGTTTTTCTCATCAGCCCCAGCATTTT
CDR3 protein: CASSFSHQPQHF

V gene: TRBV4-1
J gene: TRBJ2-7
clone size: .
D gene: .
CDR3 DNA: TGCGCCAGCAGCCAAGTTCCGGAGGGAGGGCAGTACTTC
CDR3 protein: CASSQVPEGGQYF

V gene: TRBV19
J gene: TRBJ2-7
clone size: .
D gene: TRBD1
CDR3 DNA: TGTGCCAGTAGTATAAGACAGGGGGCTTACGAGCAGTACTTC
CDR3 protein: CASSIRQGAYEQYF

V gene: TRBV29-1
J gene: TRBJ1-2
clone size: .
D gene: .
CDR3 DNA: TGCAGCGTAAACTGGTTGGGGGCTGATGGCTACACCTTC
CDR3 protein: CSVNWLGADGYTF

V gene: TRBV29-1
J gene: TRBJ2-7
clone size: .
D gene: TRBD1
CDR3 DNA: TGCAGCGTTGGGGGACAGGGTGGATACTACGAGCAGTACTTC
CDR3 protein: CSVGGQGGYYEQYF

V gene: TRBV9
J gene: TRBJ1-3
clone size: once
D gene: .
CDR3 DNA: TGTGCCAGCAGCGGGGGGGGCGCTTCAGGAAACACCATATATTTT
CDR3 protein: CASSGGGASGNTIYF

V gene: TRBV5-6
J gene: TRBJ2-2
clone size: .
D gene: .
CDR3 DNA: TGTGCCAGCAGCTTGGGTGCGGGGAACACCGGGGAGCTGTTTTTT
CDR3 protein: CASSLGAGNTGELFF

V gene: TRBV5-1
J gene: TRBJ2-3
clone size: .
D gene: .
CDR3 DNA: TGCGCCAGCAGCTTGGGAGGGGGTGGCACAGATACGCAGTATTTT
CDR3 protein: CASSLGGGGTDTQYF

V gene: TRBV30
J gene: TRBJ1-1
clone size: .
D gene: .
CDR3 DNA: TGTGCCTGGAGTTACGGGTTGAACACTGAAGCTTTCTTT
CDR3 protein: CAWSYGLNTEAFF

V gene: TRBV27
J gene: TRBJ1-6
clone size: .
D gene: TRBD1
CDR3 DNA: TGTGCCAGCAGTTTAAGGAGACAGGGCGTAGAATCCTATAATTCACCCCTCCACTTT
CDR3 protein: CASSLRRQGVESYNSPLHF

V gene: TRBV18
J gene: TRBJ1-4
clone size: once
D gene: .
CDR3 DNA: TGTGCCAGCTCACCACCGTCGGGGGGGGATAAACTGTTTTTT
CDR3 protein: CASSPPSGGDKLFF

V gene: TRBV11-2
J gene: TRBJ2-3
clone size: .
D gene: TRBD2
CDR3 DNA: TGTGCCAGCAGCTTATTTCTCCAGCGGGGGGCCCGGGTCAATACGCAGTATTTT
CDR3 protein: CASSLFLQRGARVNTQYF